These 14 T cell receptor beta chains were all obtained from the same sample, sequenced in a study of shared clonotypes between healthy human individuals. TCRdb keeps only in-frame clones here, not all; method: immunoSEQ multiplex PCR. The repertoire holds a few hundred thousand clones, with more than 60% as singletons. Sequenced: memory CD4+ T cells sorted from blood. As to subset: CD45RA-negative fraction. These receptors originate from a man aged 30 to 39 in good health.

Comments on this clone: Other DNA sequences of this sample code for an identical CDR3. The chain employs TRBV11-2 and TRBJ2-1; D ambiguous. The CDR3 totals 14 residues. V was cut by 1 base and J by 1 base, with 5 bases left in between. Germline assignment: CDR1 SGHAT and CDR2 FQNNGV. The CDR3 nucleotides are TGTGCCAGCAGCTTAGTCCTTTCCTACAATGAGCAGTTCTTC. Its protein is CASSLVLSYNEQFF.

This chain links TRBV4-1 with TRBJ2-7; TRBD1 matches at 7 bases. Losses at the gene ends were 2 bases for V and 9 bases for J; bases not matched to a gene: 13. Germline CDR1 is MGHRA and CDR2 is YSYEKL. The CDR3 loop spans 15 amino acids. The CDR3 here is CASSQSSGQRLGQYF. The DNA of the CDR3 is TGCGCCAGCAGCCAATCCTCGGGACAGCGACTCGGGCAGTACTTC.

The V gene is TRBV27, the J gene TRBJ2-1; 7 bases align to TRBD2. The germline V gene has CDR1 MNHEY and CDR2 SMNVEV (reference sequence). V lost 5 bases and J lost 9; bases outside the gene matches: 10. The CDR3 is 14 residues long. The CDR3 coding sequence is TGTGCCAGCAGTGGGCCTAGCGGCGCTAGTGAGCAGTTCTTC. Protein sequence: CASSGPSGASEQFF.

The genes are TRBV5-6 and TRBJ2-1; 11 nucleotides agree with TRBD2. Germline trimming cut 0 bases from V and 7 bases from J; bases unmatched to any gene: 9. Germline lookup yields CDR1 SGHDT and CDR2 YYEEEE. The CDR3 is 17 amino acids. For the CDR3, the DNA is TGTGCCAGCAGCTTGGAGTTGGGTAGCGGGAGGGCTAATGAGCAGTTCTTC. This codes for CASSLELGSGRANEQFF.

The V and J genes are TRBV27 and TRBJ2-5; D is perhaps TRBD1 or TRBD2 (6 bases each). The CDR3 loop spans 13 amino acids. Germline CDR1 MNHEY, CDR2 SMNVEV (reference sequence). Trimming pared 4 bases from V and 5 bases from J, leaving 11 bases between. The chain's CDR3 is CASSWGARETQYF. In DNA, the CDR3 is TGTGCCAGCAGTTGGGGGGCGCGGGAGACCCAGTACTTC.

The chain carries TRBV21-1 and TRBJ2-6; the D segment call TRBD2 is taken from the table without a DNA check. TRBV21-1 is classified as a pseudogene. The CDR3 covers 13 residues. CDR3 in amino acids: CAPWSSGANVLTF. For the CDR3, the DNA is TGTGCCCCATGGAGCTCTGGGGCCAACGTCCTGACTTTC.

The J gene is TRBJ2-7, the V gene TRBV29-1; D remains unclear. The CDR3 runs 11 residues. CDR1 is SQVTM, CDR2 ANQGSEA, per germline. Trimming pared 6 bases from V and 0 bases from J, leaving 6 bases between. The CDR3 protein is CSVGNSYEQYF. CDR3 sequence (DNA): TGCAGCGTCGGAAACTCCTACGAGCAGTACTTC.

This chain connects TRBV5-4 to TRBJ2-4, with 7 bases aligning to TRBD1. This CDR3 has 16 amino acids. Germline CDR1 is SGHNT and CDR2 is YYREEE (reference sequence). The trim removed 0 bases at V and 0 bases at J, leaving 3 bases unmatched. The chain's CDR3 is CASSLEGQQAKNIQYF. CDR3 coding DNA: TGTGCCAGCAGCTTGGAGGGACAGCAAGCCAAAAACATTCAGTACTTC.

This sequence joins TRBV15 and TRBJ2-2; 7 bases are shared with TRBD2. Germline assignment: CDR1 LNHNV and CDR2 YYDKDF (reference sequence). This CDR3 is 21 amino acids long. J gave up 6 bases and V 4 bases, and 26 bases lay outside the gene matches. CDR3 amino acids: CATSTKWASGADWVPSGELFF. As DNA, the CDR3 is TGTGCCACCAGCACCAAGTGGGCTAGCGGAGCCGACTGGGTCCCATCCGGGGAGCTGTTTTTT.

This clone was seen a single time. Here the CDR3 DNA reads TGTGCCAGCAGCCTATTGGGACAGATCTACGAGCAGTACTTC. This encodes CASSLLGQIYEQYF. The chain carries TRBV7-2 and TRBJ2-7, with 7 bases matching TRBD1. V was pared by 5 bases and J by 3 bases, with 7 bases of the junction left unmatched. The CDR3 length is 14 residues. Looked up from germline, CDR1 is SGHTA and CDR2 is FQGNSA.

The chain employs TRBV5-1 and TRBJ2-2, with 8 bases that match TRBD1. The length of the CDR3 is 15 residues. Germline V gives CDR1 SGHRS, CDR2 YFSETQ. V shed 4 bases, J shed 6 bases, and the junction held 8 bases outside the gene matches. CDR3 sequence reads: CASSDQGARAGELFF. The CDR3 bases are TGCGCCAGCAGCGATCAGGGGGCGCGGGCCGGGGAGCTGTTTTTT.

This clone was found a few times. V is TRBV10-3 and J is TRBJ2-3; 7 bases match TRBD2. J gave up 6 bases and V 10 bases, and 13 bases lay outside the gene matches. Germline lookup yields CDR1 ENHRY and CDR2 SYGVKD. The CDR3 sequence is 14 residues long. Written as DNA, the CDR3 is TGTGCCAGTCGCTCGGCGGGAGCTGCCGATACGCAGTATTTT. It is translated as CASRSAGAADTQYF.

The J gene is TRBJ2-5, the V gene TRBV5-5, with D unclear. The germline gives CDR1 SGHKS, CDR2 YYEKEE (reference sequence). The CDR3 has 14 amino acids. V lost 2 bases and J lost 5, with 13 bases in between. The chain's CDR3 is CASSLSQGAETQYF. The CDR3 nucleotides are TGTGCCAGCAGCTTAAGTCAAGGAGCCGAGACCCAGTACTTC.

This clone was recorded a few times. The chain recombines TRBV7-2 with TRBJ2-7; 7 bases align to TRBD2. The CDR3 has 15 residues. With 3 bases clipped from V and 2 bases from J, the junction kept 7 bases outside the gene matches. CDR1 and CDR2 (germline): SGHTA, FQGNSA. CDR3 in DNA: TGTGCCAGCAGCTTTTCGGCGGGAGAAGCCTACGAGCAGTACTTC. It is translated as CASSFSAGEAYEQYF. Looking up the rest from reference TRBV7-2 and TRBJ2-7 gives the full variable domain: GAGVSQSPSNKVTEKGKDVELRCDPISGHTALYWYRQSLGQGLEFLIYFQGNSAPDKSGLPSDRFSAERTGGSVSTLTIQRTQQEDSAVYLCASSFSAGEAYEQYFGPGTRLTVT.